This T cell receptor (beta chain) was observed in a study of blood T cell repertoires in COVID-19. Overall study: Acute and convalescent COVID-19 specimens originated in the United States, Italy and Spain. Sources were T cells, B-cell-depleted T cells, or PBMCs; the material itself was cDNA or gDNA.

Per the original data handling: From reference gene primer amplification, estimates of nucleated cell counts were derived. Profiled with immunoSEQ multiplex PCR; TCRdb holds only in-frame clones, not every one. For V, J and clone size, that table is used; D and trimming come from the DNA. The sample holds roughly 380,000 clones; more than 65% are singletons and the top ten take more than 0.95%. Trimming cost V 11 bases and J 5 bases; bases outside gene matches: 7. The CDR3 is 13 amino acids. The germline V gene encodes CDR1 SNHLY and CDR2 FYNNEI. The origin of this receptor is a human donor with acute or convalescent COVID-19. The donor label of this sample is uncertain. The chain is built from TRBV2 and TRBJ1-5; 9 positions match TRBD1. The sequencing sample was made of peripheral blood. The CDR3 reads CAGGGQGHQPQHF. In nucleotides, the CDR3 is TGTGCCGGGGGGGGACAGGGCCATCAGCCCCAGCATTTT.